Sequencing of this T cell receptor (beta chain) was carried out in a study of regulatory T cells in long-lasting Graves disease (dated by TCRdb to 2020 to 2022). Background on the whole study: To count as having persistent Graves' disease, a patient had to have received antithyroid drug treatment for over 5 years with TSH receptor autoantibodies remaining persistently positive. This study used TCR sequencing and RNA sequencing of peripheral blood to compare persistent Graves' disease patients against newly diagnosed Graves' disease patients. The study was conducted in China and was registered as a clinical trial. A total of about 33 samples underwent TCR sequencing, from 13 patients with persistent Graves' disease and about 20 patients with newly diagnosed Graves' disease. Persistent Graves' disease patients in the clinical cohort had taken antithyroid drugs for approximately 10 years on average.

The meaning of the sample's time point label: persistent/refractory GD, antithyroid drugs over 5 years with positive TRAb. RNA was extracted from PBMCs in TRIzol for both TCR sequencing and RNA sequencing. Graves' disease was diagnosed according to American Thyroid Association guidelines. The patients came from an endocrinology department in Xi'an, China. Each patient gave 8.5 to 9.5 milliliters of peripheral blood, collected in an EDTA anticoagulant tube. PBMCs were isolated by Ficoll Paque Plus density gradient separation without further T cell sorting. An Agilent 2100 Bioanalyzer and agarose gel were used to check RNA quality, while a NanoDrop 2000 measured RNA concentration. To prepare the library, multiplex PCR was applied. Sequencing used an Illumina HiSeq 4000. To build TCR beta libraries, CDR3 regions were amplified by Arm-PCR using iRepertoire HTBI primers. Gel purification was performed on PCR products prior to sequencing. The authors' pipeline ran thus. Gene usage analysis of CDR3 amino acid clonotypes used the 62 TRBV and 14 TRBJ segments found across samples. COPE and FqMerger were used to merge filtered high-quality paired reads into contigs. BLAST was used to align contigs to IMGT TRBV, TRBD and TRBJ reference genes, with CDR3 defined following IMGT. Clonotypes above 0.1% frequency were classified as highly expanded clones. Shannon entropy was used to measure repertoire diversity, and the Gini coefficient was used to measure V-J evenness. Public clonotypes were defined as clonotypes shared by more than one individual. The public reads were reprocessed in TCRdb via fastp at Q25 and MiXCR, keeping in-frame beta chains. Each entry is one CDR3 protein sequence, shown with its most common DNA and genes. The V and J calls were determined by TCRdb, not by the authors. Recorded for this sample are around 400,000 distinct CDR3 sequences; roughly a quarter of them occurred a single time. The ten largest account for 26% of the sample.

To note about this clonotype: Its recognized antigen is unknown. Per-base quality was not reported, and no clone a single base away is much larger than it.

Counted from cysteine to phenylalanine, this CDR3 has 15 amino acids. CDR3 DNA only is kept here, 45 bases in frame from base 1. The CDR1 and CDR2 encoded by the germline V gene are SGHTA and FQGNSA. V ends up 5 bases short and J 3 bases short, with an unmatched junction base count of 6. Broader findings and caveats from the paper: Persistent disease showed preferential use of TRBV28, TRBJ1-2 and TRBJ2-5, whereas newly diagnosed disease favored TRBV20-1 and TRBJ2-1. The authors noted that the small sample size was a limitation that may lower accuracy. Only the TCR beta chain was sequenced and analyzed. Compared with newly diagnosed patients, persistent Graves' disease patients had lower TCR Shannon entropy and fewer highly expanded clones, which suggests clonal expansion. Because the primary lesion, thyroid tissue, could not be accessed, the study looked at peripheral blood alone. More public clonotypes were shared among persistent patients (roughly 2,700) than among newly diagnosed patients (approximately 1,000).

Sequencing was performed on peripheral blood mononuclear cells (PBMCs), taken when the disease was refractory, from a patient treated with antithyroid drugs. The V and J genes are TRBV7-2 and TRBJ2-7; TRBD1 lines up with 11 middle nucleotides. This TCR derives from a female donor with Graves disease. The nucleotides are TGTGCCAGCAGCCAAGGACAGGGGGCGGTCTACGAGCAGTACTTC. Its translation reads: CASSQGQGAVYEQYF.